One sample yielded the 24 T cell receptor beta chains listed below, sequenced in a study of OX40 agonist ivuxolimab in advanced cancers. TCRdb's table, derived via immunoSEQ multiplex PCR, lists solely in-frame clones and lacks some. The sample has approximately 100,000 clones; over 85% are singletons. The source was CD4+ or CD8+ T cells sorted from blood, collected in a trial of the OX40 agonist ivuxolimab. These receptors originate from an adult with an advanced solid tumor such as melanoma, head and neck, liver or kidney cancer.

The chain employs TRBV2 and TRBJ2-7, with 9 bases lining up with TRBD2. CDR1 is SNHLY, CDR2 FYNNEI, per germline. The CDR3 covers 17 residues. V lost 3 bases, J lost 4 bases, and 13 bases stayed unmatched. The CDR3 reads CASSDRLAGASVYEQYF. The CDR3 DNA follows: TGTGCCAGCAGTGATAGGTTAGCGGGGGCTTCGGTATACGAGCAGTACTTC.

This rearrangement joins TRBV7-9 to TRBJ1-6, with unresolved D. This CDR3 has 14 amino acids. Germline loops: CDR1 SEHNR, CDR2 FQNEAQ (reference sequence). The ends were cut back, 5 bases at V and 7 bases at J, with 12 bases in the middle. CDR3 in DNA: TGTGCCAGCAGCCTTTCCCCCCGGAATTCACCCCTCCACTTT. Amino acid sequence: CASSLSPRNSPLHF. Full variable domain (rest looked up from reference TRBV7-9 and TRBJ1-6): DTGVSQNPRHKITKRGQNVTFRCDPISEHNRLYWYRQTLGQGPEFLTYFQNEAQLEKSRLLSDRFSAERPKGSFSTLEIQRTEQGDSAMYLCASSLSPRNSPLHFGNGTRLTVT.

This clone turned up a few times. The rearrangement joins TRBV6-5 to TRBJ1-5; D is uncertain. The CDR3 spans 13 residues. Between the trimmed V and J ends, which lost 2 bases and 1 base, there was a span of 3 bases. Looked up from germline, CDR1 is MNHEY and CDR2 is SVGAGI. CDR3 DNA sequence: TGTGCCAGCAGTTACGACAGCAATCAGCCCCAGCATTTT. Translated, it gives CASSYDSNQPQHF.

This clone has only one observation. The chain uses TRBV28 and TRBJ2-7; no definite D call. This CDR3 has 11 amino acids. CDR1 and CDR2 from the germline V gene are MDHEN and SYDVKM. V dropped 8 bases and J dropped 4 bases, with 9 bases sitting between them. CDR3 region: CASGRLYEQYF. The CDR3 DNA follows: TGTGCCAGCGGCAGGCTGTACGAGCAGTACTTC.

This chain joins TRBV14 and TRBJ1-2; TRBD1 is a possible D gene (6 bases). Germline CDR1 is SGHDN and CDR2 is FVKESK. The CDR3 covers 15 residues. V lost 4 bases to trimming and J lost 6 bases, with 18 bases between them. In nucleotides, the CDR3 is TGTGCCAGCAGCCCAGACGACAGGAGTCGGGATGGCTACACCTTC. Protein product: CASSPDDRSRDGYTF.

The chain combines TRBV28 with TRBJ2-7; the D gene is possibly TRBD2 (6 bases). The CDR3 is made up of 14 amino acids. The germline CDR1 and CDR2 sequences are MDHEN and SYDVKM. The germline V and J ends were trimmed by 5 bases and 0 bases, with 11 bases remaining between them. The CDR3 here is CASSPAGNSYEQYF. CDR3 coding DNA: TGTGCCAGCAGTCCCGCGGGGAACTCCTACGAGCAGTACTTC.

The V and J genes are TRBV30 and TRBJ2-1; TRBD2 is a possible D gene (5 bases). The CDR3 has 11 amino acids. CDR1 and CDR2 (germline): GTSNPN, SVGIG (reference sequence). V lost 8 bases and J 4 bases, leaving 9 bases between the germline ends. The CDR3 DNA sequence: TGTGCCCGGACTTTTTACAATGAGCAGTTCTTC. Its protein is CARTFYNEQFF.

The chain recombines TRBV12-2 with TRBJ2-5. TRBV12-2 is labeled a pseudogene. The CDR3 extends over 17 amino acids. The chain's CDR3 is CASRPTLRGGEGETQYF. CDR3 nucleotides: TGTGCAAGTCGTCCCACCCTCAGGGGCGGGGAAGGAGAGACCCAGTACTTC.

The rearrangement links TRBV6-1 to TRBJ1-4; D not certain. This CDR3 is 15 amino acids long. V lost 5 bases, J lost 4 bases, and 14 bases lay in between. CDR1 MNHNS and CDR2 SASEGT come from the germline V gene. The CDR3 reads CASSKPSRGNEKLFF. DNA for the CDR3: TGTGCCAGCAGTAAACCTAGCCGCGGTAATGAAAAACTGTTTTTT.

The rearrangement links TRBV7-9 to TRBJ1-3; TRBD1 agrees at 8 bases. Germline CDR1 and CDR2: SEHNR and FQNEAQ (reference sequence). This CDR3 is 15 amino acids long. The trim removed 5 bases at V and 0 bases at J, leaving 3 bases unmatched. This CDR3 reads CASSLDRDSGNTIYF. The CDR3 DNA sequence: TGTGCCAGCAGCCTGGACAGGGACTCTGGAAACACCATATATTTT. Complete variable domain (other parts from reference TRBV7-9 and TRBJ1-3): DTGVSQNPRHKITKRGQNVTFRCDPISEHNRLYWYRQTLGQGPEFLTYFQNEAQLEKSRLLSDRFSAERPKGSFSTLEIQRTEQGDSAMYLCASSLDRDSGNTIYFGEGSWLTVV.

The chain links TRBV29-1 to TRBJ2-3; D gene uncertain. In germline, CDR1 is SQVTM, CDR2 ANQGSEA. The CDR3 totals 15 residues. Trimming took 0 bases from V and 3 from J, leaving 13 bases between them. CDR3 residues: CSVEDSGPGTDTQYF. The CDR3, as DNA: TGCAGCGTTGAAGATTCAGGCCCCGGGACAGATACGCAGTATTTT.

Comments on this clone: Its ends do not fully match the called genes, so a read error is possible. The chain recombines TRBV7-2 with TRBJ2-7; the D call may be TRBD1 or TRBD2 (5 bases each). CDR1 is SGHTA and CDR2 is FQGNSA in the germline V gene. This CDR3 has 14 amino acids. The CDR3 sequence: CASSSKGSGTDGNF. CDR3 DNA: TGTGCCAGCAGCTCCAAGGGGTCCGGGACGGACGGTAACTTC. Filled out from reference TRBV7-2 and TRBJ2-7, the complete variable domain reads GAGVSQSPSNKVTEKGKDVELRCDPISGHTALYWYRQSLGQGLEFLIYFQGNSAPDKSGLPSDRFSAERTGGSVSTLTIQRTQQEDSAVYLCASSSKGSGTDGNFGPGTRLTVT.

This chain's CDR3 is CASSLTGTGSSYNEQFF. The CDR3 DNA sequence: TGCGCCAGCAGCTTAACCGGGACAGGGAGCTCCTACAATGAGCAGTTCTTC. The chain is built from TRBV5-1 and TRBJ2-1; 9 positions agree with TRBD1. Germline V gene sequence: CDR1 SGHRS, CDR2 YFSETQ. The CDR3 is 17 amino acids. The ends lost 2 bases at V and 0 bases at J; junction bases unmatched: 6.

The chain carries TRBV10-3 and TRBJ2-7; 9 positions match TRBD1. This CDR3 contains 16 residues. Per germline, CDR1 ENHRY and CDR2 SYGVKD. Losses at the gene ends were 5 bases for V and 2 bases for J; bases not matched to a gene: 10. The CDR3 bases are TGTGCCATCAGTTCGATACAGGGGGCCCGTGCCTACGAGCAGTACTTC. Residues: CAISSIQGARAYEQYF.

The CDR3 DNA follows: TGTGCCAGCAGCTTGGCTGGGGCCGGGGAGCTGTTTTTT. This codes for CASSLAGAGELFF. The V gene is TRBV7-2, the J gene TRBJ2-2; D gene unclear. Trimming shortened V by 3 bases and J by 6 bases, and 8 bases separated the two germline ends. The CDR3 is 13 amino acids. Germline V lookup: CDR1 SGHTA, CDR2 FQGNSA.

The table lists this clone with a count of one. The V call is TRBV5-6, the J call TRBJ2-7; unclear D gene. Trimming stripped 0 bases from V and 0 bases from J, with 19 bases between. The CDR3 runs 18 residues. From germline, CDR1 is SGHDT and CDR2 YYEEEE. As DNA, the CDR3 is TGTGCCAGCAGCTTGGGCGCCTCACGTCGAAAAGCCTCCTACGAGCAGTACTTC. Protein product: CASSLGASRRKASYEQYF.

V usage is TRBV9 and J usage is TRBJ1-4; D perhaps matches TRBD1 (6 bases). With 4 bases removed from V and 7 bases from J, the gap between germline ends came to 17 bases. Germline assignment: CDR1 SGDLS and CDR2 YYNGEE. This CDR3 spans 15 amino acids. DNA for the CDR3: TGTGCCAGCAGCACGCTGGGGGGCGCGGGTGAAAAACTGTTTTTT. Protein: CASSTLGGAGEKLFF.

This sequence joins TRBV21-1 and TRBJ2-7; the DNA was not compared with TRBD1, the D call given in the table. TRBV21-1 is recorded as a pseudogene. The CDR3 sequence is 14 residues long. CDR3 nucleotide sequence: TGTGCCAGCAGCCCCGGGACACCGAGATCCGGGCAGTACTTC. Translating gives CASSPGTPRSGQYF.

CDR3 DNA sequence: TGTGCCAGCAGCGTAGGGCCAGGGGGATTGGATGAGCAGTTCTTC. This sequence encodes CASSVGPGGLDEQFF. The rearrangement uses TRBV9 and TRBJ2-1, with 7 nucleotides matching TRBD1. The trim removed 0 bases at V and 8 bases at J, leaving 8 bases unmatched. Germline CDR1 and CDR2: SGDLS and YYNGEE. This CDR3 has 15 amino acids.

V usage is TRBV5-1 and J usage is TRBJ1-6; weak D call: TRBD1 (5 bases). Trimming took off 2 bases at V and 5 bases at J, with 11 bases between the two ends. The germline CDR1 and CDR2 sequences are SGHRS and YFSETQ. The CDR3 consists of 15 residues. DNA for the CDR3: TGCGCCAGCAGCTTACAACAGGCGAATAATTCACCCCTCCACTTT. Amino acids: CASSLQQANNSPLHF.

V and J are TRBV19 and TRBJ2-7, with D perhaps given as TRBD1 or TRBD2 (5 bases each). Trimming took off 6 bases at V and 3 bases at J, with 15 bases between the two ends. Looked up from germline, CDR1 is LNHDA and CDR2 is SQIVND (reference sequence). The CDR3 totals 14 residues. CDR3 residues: CASSRGRENYEQYF. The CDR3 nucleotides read TGTGCCAGTAGCCGCGGCAGGGAGAACTACGAGCAGTACTTC.

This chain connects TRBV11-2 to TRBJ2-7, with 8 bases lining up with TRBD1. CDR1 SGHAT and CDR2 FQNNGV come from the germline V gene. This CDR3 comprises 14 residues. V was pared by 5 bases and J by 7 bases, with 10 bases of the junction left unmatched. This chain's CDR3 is CASSPILQGGEQYF. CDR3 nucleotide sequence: TGTGCCAGCAGCCCTATCCTACAGGGGGGAGAGCAGTACTTC. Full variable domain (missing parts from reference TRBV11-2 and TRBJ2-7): EAGVAQSPRYKIIEKRQSVAFWCNPISGHATLYWYQQILGQGPKLLIQFQNNGVVDDSQLPKDRFSAERLKGVDSTLKIQPAKLEDSAVYLCASSPILQGGEQYFGPGTRLTVT.

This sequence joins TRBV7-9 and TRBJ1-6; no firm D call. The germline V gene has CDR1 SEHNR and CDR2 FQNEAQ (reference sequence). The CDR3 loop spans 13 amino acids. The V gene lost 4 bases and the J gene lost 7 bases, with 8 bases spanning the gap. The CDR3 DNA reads TGTGCCAGCAGCTGGCAGGACAATTCACCCCTCCACTTT. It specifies CASSWQDNSPLHF.

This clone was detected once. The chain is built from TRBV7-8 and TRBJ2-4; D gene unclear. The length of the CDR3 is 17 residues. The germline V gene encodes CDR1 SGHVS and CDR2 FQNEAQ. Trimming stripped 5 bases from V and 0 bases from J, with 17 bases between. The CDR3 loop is CASSPKRHELAKNIQYF. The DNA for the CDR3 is TGTGCCAGCAGCCCGAAACGACACGAACTAGCCAAAAACATTCAGTACTTC.